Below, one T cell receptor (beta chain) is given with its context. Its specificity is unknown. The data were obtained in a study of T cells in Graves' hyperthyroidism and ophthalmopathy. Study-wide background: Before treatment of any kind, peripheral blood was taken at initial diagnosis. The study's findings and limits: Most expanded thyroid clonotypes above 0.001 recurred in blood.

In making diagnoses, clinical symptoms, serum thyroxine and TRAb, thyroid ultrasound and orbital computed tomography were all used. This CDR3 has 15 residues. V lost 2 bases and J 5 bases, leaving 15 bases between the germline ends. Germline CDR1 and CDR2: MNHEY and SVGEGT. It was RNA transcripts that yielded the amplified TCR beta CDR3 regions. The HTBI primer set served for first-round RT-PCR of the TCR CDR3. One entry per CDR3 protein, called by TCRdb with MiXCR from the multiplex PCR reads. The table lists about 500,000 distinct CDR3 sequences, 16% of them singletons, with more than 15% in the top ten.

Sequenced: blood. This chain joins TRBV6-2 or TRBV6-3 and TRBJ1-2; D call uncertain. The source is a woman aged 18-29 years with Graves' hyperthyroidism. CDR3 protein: CASSYGGGPLYGYTF. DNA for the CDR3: TGTGCCAGCAGTTACGGCGGCGGTCCGCTTTATGGCTACACCTTC.